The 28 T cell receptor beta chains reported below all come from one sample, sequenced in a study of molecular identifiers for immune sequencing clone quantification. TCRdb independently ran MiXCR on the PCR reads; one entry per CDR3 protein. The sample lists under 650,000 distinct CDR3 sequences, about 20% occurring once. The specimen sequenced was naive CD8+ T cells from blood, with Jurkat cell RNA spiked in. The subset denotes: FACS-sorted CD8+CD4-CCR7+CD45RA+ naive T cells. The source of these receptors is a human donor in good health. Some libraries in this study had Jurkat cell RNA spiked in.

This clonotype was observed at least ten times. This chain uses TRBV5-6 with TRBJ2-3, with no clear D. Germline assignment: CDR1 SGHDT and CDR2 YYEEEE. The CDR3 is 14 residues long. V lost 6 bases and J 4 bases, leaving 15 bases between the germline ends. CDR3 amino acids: CASTRPGFADTQYF. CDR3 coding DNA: TGTGCCAGCACCCGGCCGGGTTTCGCAGATACGCAGTATTTT.

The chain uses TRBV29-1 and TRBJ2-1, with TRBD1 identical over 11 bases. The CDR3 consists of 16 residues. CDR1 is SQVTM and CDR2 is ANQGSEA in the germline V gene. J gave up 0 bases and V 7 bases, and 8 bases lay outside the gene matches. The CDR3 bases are TGCAGCGCCCAGGGTGGGACAGGGGGCTCCTACAATGAGCAGTTCTTC. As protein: CSAQGGTGGSYNEQFF.

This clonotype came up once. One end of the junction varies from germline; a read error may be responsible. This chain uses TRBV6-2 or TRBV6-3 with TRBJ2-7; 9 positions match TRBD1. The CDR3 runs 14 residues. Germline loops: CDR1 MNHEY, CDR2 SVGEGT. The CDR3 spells CTSSGDRDFNEQYF. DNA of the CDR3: TGTACCAGCAGTGGGGACAGGGATTTCAACGAGCAGTACTTC.

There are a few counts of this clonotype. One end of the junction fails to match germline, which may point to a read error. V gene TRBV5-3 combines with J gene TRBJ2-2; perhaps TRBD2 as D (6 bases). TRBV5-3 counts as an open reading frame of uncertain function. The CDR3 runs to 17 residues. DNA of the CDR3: TGTGCCAGCAGCTTCACCGGGACTTTATACAACACCGGGGAGCTGTTTTTT. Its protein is CASSFTGTLYNTGELFF.

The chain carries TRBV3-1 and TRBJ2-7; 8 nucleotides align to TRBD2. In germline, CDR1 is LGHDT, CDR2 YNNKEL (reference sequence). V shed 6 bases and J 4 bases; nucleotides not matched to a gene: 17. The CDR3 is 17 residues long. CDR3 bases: TGTGCCAGCAGTAGAGCCGAATTAAGCGGGAGCGGATACGAGCAGTACTTC. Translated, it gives CASSRAELSGSGYEQYF.

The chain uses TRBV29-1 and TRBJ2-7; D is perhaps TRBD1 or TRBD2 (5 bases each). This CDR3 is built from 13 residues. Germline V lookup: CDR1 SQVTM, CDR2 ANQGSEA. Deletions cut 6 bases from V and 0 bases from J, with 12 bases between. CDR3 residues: CSVRDGYSYEQYF. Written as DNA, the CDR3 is TGCAGCGTCCGGGACGGTTACTCCTACGAGCAGTACTTC.

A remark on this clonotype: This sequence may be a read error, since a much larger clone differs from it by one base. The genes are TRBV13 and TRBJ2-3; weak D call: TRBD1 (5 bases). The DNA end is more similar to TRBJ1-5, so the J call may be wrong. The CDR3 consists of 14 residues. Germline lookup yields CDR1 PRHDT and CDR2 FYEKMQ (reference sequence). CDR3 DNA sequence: TGTGCCAGCAGCCCCGCAGTGGGACCTCTCACGCAGCATTTT. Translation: CASSPAVGPLTQHF.

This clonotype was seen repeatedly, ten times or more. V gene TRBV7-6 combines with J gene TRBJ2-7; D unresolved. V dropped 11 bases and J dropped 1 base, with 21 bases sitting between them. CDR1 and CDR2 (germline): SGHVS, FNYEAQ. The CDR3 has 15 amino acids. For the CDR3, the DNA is TGTGCCTCAACCGCCCGGGCAGGAGATTCCTACGAGCAGTACTTC. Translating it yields CASTARAGDSYEQYF.

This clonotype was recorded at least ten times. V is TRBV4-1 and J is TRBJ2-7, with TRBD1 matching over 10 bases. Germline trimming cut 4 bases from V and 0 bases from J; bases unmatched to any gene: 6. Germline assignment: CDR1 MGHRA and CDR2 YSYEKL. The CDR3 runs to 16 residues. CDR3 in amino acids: CASSLGTGDSSYEQYF. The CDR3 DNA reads TGCGCCAGCAGCCTGGGGACAGGGGATAGCTCCTACGAGCAGTACTTC.

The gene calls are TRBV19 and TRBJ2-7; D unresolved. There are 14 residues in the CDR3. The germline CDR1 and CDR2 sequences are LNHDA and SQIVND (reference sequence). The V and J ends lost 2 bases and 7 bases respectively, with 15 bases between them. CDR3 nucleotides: TGTGCCAGTAGTATATACAGCACGTCAGAGGAGCAGTACTTC. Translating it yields CASSIYSTSEEQYF.

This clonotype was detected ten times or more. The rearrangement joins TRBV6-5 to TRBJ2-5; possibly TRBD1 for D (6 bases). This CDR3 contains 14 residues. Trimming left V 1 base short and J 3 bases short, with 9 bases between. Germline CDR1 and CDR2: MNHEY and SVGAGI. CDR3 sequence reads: CASSYFSGEETQYF. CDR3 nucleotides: TGTGCCAGCAGTTACTTTTCAGGGGAAGAGACCCAGTACTTC.

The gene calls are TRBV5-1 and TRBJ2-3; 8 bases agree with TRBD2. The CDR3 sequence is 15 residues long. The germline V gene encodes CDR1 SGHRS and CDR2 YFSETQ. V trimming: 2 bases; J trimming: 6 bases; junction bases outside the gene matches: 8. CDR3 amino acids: CASSFLSSGSDTQYF. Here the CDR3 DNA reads TGCGCCAGCAGCTTCCTCTCGAGCGGGAGTGATACGCAGTATTTT. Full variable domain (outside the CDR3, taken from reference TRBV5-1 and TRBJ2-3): KAGVTQTPRYLIKTRGQQVTLSCSPISGHRSVSWYQQTPGQGLQFLFEYFSETQRNKGNFPGRFSGRQFSNSRSEMNVSTLELGDSALYLCASSFLSSGSDTQYFGPGTRLTVL.

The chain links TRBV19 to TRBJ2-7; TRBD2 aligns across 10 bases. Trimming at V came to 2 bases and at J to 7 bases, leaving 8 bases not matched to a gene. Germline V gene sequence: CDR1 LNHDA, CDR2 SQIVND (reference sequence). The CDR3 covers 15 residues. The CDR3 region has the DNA TGTGCCAGTAGTATAATGTCTAGCGGGAGTCATGAGCAGTACTTC. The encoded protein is CASSIMSSGSHEQYF. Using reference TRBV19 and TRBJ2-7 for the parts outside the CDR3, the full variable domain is DGGITQSPKYLFRKEGQNVTLSCEQNLNHDAMYWYRQDPGQGLRLIYYSQIVNDFQKGDIAEGYSVSREKKESFPLTVTSAQKNPTAFYLCASSIMSSGSHEQYFGPGTRLTVT.

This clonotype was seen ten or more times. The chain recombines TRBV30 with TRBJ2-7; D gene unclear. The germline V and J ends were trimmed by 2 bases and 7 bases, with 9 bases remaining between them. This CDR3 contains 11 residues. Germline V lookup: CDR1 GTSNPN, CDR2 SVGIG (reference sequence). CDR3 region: CAWSYLGEQYF. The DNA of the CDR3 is TGTGCCTGGAGTTACCTGGGGGAGCAGTACTTC.

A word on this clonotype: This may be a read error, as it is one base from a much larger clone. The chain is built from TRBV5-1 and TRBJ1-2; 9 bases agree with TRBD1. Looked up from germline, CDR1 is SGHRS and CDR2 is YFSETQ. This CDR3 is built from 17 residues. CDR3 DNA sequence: TGCGCCAGCAGCCCGGGACAGGGAATGGTTTTTTACTATGGCAACACCTTC. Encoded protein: CASSPGQGMVFYYGNTF.

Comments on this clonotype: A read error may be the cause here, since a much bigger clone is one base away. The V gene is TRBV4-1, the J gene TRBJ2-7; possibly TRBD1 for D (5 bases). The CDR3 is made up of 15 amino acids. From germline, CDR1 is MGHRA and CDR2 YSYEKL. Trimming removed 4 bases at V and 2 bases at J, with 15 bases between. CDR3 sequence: CASSPDFPGTYEQYF. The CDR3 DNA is TGCGCCAGCAGCCCAGACTTCCCAGGGACCTACGAGCAGTACTTC.

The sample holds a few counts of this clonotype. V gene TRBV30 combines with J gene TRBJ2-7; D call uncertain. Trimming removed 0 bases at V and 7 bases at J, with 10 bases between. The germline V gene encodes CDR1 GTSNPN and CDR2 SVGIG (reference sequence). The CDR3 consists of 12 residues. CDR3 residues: CAWSVPPGEQYF. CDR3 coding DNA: TGTGCCTGGAGTGTCCCGCCGGGTGAGCAGTACTTC.

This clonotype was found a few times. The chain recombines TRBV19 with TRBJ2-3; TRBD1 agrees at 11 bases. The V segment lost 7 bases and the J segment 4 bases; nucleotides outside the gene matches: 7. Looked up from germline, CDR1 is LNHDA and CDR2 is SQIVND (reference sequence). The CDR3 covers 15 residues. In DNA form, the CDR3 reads TGTGCCAGTACCATTTCGGACAGGGGGCCAGATACGCAGTATTTT. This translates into CASTISDRGPDTQYF.

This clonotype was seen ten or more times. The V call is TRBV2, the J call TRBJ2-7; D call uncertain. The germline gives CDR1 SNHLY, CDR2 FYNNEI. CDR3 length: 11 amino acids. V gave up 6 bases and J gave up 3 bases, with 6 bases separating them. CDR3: CASRGDYEQYF. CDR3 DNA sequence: TGTGCCAGCAGGGGCGACTACGAGCAGTACTTC.

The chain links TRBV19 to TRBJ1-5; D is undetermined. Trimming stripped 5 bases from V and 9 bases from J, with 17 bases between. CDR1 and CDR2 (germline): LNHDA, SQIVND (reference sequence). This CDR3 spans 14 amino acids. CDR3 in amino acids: CASSETTVGRPQHF. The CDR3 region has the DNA TGTGCCAGTAGTGAGACGACGGTCGGAAGGCCCCAGCATTTT.

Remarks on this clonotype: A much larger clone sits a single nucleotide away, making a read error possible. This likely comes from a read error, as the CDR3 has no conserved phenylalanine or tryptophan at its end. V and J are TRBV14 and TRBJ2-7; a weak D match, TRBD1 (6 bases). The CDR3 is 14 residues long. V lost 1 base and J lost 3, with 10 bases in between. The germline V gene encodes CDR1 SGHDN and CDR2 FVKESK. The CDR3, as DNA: TGTGCCAGCAGCCAAGTACAGGGATTCTACGAGCAGTACCTC. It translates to CASSQVQGFYEQYL.

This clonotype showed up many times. The CDR3 DNA follows: TGTGCCAGCAGGGACCCGGGACAGAGTTCTCACCAGTACTTC. Translated, it gives CASRDPGQSSHQYF. The chain has TRBV28 and TRBJ2-7; 7 nucleotides match TRBD1. CDR1 is MDHEN, CDR2 SYDVKM, per germline. This CDR3 is built from 14 residues. Trimming took 6 bases from V and 10 from J; bases not matched to a gene: 15. Complete variable domain (other parts from reference TRBV28 and TRBJ2-7): DVKVTQSSRYLVKRTGEKVFLECVQDMDHENMFWYRQDPGLGLRLIYFSYDVKMKEKGDIPEGYSVSREKKERFSLILESASTNQTSMYLCASRDPGQSSHQYFGPGTRLTVT.

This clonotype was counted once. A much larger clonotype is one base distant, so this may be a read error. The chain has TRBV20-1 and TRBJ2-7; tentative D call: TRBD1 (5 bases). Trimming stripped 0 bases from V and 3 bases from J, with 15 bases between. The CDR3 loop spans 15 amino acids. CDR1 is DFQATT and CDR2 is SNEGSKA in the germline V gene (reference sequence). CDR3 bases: TGCAGTGCTAGAGATCCGCCGGACACCCGCTACGAGCAGTACTTC. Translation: CSARDPPDTRYEQYF.

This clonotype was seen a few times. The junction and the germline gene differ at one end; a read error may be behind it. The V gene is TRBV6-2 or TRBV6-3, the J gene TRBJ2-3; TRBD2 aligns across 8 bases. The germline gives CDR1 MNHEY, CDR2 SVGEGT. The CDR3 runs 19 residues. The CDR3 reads CASTLPSGGGPGSTDTQYF. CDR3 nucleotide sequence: TGTGCTAGCACCCTACCTTCCGGGGGGGGCCCGGGGAGCACAGATACGCAGTATTTT.

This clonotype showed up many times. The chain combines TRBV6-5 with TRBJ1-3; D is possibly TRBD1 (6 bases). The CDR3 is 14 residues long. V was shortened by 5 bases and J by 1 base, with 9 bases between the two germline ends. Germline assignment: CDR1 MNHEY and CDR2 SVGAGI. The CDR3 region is CASSTQGSGNTIYF. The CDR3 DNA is TGTGCCAGCAGTACCCAGGGGTCTGGAAACACCATATATTTT.

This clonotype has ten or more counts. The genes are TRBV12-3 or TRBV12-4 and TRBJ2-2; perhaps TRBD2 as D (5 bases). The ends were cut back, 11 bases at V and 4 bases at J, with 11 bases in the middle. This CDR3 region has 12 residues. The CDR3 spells CAGGEGTGELFF. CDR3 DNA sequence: TGTGCCGGTGGTGAGGGCACCGGGGAGCTGTTTTTT.

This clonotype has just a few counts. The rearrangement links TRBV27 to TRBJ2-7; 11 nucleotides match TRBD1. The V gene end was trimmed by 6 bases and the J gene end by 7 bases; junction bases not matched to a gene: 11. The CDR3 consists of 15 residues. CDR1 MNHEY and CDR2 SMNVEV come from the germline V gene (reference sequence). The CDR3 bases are TGTGCCAGCAGCCCCCCGGACAGGGGGCTTGGGGAGCAGTACTTC. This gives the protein CASSPPDRGLGEQYF.

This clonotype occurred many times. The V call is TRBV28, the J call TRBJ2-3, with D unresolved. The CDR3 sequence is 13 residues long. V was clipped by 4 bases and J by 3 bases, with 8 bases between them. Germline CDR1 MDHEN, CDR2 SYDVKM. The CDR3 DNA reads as TGTGCCAGCAGTTGGGGTAAGACAGATACGCAGTATTTT. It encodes CASSWGKTDTQYF. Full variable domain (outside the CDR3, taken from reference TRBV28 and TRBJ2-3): DVKVTQSSRYLVKRTGEKVFLECVQDMDHENMFWYRQDPGLGLRLIYFSYDVKMKEKGDIPEGYSVSREKKERFSLILESASTNQTSMYLCASSWGKTDTQYFGPGTRLTVL.